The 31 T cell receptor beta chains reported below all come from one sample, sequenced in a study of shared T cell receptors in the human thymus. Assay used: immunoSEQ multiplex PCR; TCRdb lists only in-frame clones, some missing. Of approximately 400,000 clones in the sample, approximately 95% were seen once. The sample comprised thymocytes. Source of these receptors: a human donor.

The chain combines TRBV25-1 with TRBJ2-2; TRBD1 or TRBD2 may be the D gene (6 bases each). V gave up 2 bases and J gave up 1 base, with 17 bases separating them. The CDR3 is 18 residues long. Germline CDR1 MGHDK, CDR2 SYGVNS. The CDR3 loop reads CASSEGGKDSKNTGELFF. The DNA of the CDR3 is TGTGCCAGCAGTGAAGGGGGGAAGGACAGTAAGAACACCGGGGAGCTGTTTTTT.

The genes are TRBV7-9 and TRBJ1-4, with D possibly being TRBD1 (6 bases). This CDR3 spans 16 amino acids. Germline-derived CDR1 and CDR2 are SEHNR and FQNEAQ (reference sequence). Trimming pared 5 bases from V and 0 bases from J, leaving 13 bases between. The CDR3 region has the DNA TGTGCCAGCAGCCACAGGGAAGAGGCAACTAATGAAAAACTGTTTTTT. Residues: CASSHREEATNEKLFF.

CDR3 sequence reads: CASSESRGGNQPQHF. CDR3 in DNA: TGTGCCAGCAGTGAAAGCAGGGGCGGCAATCAGCCCCAGCATTTT. V gene TRBV6-1 combines with J gene TRBJ1-5; a weak D match, TRBD1 (6 bases). Trimming shortened V by 2 bases and J by 2 bases, and 10 bases separated the two germline ends. Germline lookup yields CDR1 MNHNS and CDR2 SASEGT. The CDR3 covers 15 residues.

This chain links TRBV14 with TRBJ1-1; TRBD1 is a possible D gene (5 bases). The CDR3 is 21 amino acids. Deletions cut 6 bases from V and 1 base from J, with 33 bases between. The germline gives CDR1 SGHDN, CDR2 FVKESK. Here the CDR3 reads CASRNSPYTRDERAKNTEAFF. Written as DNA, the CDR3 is TGTGCCAGCAGAAACAGCCCTTATACCCGGGACGAAAGAGCCAAGAACACTGAAGCTTTCTTT. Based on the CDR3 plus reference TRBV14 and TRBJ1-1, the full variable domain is EAGVTQFPSHSVIEKGQTVTLRCDPISGHDNLYWYRRVMGKEIKFLLHFVKESKQDESGMPNNRFLAERTGGTYSTLKVQPAELEDSGVYFCASRNSPYTRDERAKNTEAFFGQGTRLTVV.

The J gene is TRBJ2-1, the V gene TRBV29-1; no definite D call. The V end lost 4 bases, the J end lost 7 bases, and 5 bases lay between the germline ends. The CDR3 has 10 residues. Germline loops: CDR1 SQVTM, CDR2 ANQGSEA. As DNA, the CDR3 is TGCAGCGTTGTAGAGAATGAGCAGTTCTTC. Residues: CSVVENEQFF.

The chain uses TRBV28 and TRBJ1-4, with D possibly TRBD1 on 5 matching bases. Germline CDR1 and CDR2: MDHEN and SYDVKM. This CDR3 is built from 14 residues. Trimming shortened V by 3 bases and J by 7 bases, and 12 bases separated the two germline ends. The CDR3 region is CASSFGGCCEKLFF. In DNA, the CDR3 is TGTGCCAGCAGTTTCGGGGGATGTTGTGAAAAACTGTTTTTT.

For the CDR3, the DNA is TGTGCCAGCGCTCGGACGGGGAACACTGAAGCTTTCTTT. Protein sequence: CASARTGNTEAFF. The chain links TRBV7-9 to TRBJ1-1; no clear D. The V gene lost 8 bases and the J gene lost 1 base, with 11 bases spanning the gap. Germline lookup yields CDR1 SEHNR and CDR2 FQNEAQ (reference sequence). The length of the CDR3 is 13 residues.

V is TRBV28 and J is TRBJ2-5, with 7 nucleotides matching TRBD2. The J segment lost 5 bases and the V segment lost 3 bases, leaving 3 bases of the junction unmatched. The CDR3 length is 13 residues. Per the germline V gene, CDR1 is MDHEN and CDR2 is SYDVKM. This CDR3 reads CASSLGEGETQYF. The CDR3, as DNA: TGTGCCAGCAGTTTGGGGGAGGGGGAGACCCAGTACTTC. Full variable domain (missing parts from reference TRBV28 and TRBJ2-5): DVKVTQSSRYLVKRTGEKVFLECVQDMDHENMFWYRQDPGLGLRLIYFSYDVKMKEKGDIPEGYSVSREKKERFSLILESASTNQTSMYLCASSLGEGETQYFGPGTRLLVL.

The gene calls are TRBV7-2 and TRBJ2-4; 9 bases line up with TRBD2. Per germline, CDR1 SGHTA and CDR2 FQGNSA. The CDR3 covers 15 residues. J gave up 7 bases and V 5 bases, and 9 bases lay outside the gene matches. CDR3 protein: CASSKTAGGQNIQYF. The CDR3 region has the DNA TGTGCCAGCAGCAAAACAGCGGGAGGTCAGAACATTCAGTACTTC.

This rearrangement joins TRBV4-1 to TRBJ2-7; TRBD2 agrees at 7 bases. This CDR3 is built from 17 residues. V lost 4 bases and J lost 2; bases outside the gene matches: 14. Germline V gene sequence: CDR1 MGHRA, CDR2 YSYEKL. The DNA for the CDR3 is TGCGCCAGCAGCCTCACTGGGCTAGCGGAGCTAACCTACGAGCAGTACTTC. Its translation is CASSLTGLAELTYEQYF.

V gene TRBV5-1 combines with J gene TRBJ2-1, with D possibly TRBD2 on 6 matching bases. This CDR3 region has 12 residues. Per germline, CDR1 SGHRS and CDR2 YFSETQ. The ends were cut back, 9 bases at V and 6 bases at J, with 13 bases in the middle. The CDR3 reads CAIRVGGNEQFF. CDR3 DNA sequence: TGCGCCATCAGGGTGGGGGGCAATGAGCAGTTCTTC.

CDR3 sequence reads: CASSESGAGYYNEQFF. The CDR3 DNA reads as TGTGCCAGCAGTGAAAGCGGTGCGGGATACTACAATGAGCAGTTCTTC. The rearrangement joins TRBV6-1 to TRBJ2-1; a possible D gene is TRBD2 (6 bases). In germline, CDR1 is MNHNS, CDR2 SASEGT. This CDR3 has 16 residues. V shed 2 bases and J shed 3 bases, with 14 bases lying between them.

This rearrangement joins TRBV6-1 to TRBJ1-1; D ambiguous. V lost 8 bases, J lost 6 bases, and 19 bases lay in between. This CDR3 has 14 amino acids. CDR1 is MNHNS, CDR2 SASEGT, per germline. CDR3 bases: TGTGCCAGCCCTGCTAAGGAGTTTAAAGCTGAAGCTTTCTTT. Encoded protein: CASPAKEFKAEAFF.

CDR3 sequence reads: CASSLSLRERELENEQFF. As DNA, the CDR3 is TGTGCCAGCAGTTTAAGCCTCAGGGAGCGGGAGCTCGAGAATGAGCAGTTCTTC. The chain combines TRBV28 with TRBJ2-1; 8 bases line up with TRBD2. The junction had 16 bases not matched to a gene; V was cut back by 2 bases and J by 7 bases. Germline V gene data show CDR1 as MDHEN and CDR2 as SYDVKM. The CDR3 is made up of 18 amino acids. Combining the CDR3 with reference TRBV28 and TRBJ2-1 gives the whole variable domain DVKVTQSSRYLVKRTGEKVFLECVQDMDHENMFWYRQDPGLGLRLIYFSYDVKMKEKGDIPEGYSVSREKKERFSLILESASTNQTSMYLCASSLSLRERELENEQFFGPGTRLTVL.

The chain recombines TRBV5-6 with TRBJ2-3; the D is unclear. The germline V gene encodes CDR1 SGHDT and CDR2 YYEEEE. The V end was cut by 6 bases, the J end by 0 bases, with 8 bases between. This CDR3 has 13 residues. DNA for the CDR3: TGTGCCAGCAACGTGGGCAGCACAGATACGCAGTATTTT. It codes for CASNVGSTDTQYF.

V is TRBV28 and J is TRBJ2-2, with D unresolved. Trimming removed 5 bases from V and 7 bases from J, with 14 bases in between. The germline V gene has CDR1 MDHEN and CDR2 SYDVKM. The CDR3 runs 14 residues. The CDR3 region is CASSPYSDVGELFF. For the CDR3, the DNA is TGTGCCAGCAGTCCGTACAGCGATGTCGGGGAGCTGTTTTTT.

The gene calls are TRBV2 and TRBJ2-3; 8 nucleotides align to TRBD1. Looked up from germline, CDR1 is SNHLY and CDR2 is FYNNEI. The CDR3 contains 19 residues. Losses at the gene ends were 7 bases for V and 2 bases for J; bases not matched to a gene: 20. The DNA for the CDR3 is TGTGCCAGCACCGACAGGGGCAGGGGAGGTGGACGTTTCACAGATACGCAGTATTTT. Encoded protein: CASTDRGRGGGRFTDTQYF. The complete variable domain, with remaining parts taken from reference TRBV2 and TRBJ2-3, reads EPEVTQTPSHQVTQMGQEVILRCVPISNHLYFYWYRQILGQKVEFLVSFYNNEISEKSEIFDDQFSVERPDGSNFTLKIRSTKLEDSAMYFCASTDRGRGGGRFTDTQYFGPGTRLTVL.

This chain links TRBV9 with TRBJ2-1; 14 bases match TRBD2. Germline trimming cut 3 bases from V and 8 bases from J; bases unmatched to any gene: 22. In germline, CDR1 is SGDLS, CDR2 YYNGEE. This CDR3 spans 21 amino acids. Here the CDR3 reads CASSGGQGKGTSGSAGYEQFF. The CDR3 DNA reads TGTGCCAGCAGCGGGGGACAGGGGAAAGGGACTAGCGGGAGTGCTGGCTATGAGCAGTTCTTC.

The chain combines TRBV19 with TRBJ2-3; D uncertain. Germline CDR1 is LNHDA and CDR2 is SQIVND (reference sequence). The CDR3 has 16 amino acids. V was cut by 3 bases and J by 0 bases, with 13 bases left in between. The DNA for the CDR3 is TGTGCCAGTAGTATCTCGGTGGGGATAAGCACAGATACGCAGTATTTT. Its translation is CASSISVGISTDTQYF.

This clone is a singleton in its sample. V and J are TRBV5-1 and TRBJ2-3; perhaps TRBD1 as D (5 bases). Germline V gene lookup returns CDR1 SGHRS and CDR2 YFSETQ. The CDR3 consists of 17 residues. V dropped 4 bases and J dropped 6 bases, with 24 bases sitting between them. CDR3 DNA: TGCGCCAGCAGCCGCGGCCGGCCGTTCCAGGGTAGGGATACGCAGTATTTT. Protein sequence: CASSRGRPFQGRDTQYF.

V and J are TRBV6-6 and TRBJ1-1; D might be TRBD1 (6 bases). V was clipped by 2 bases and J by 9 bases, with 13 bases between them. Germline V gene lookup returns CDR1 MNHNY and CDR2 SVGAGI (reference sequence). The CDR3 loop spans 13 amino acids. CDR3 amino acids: CASSYGGGAKAFF. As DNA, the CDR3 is TGTGCCAGCAGTTACGGTGGGGGCGCGAAAGCTTTCTTT.

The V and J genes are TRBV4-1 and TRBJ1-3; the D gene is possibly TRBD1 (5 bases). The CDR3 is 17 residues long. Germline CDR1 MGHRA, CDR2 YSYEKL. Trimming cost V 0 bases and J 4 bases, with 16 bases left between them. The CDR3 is CASSQDGSQGRGNTIYF. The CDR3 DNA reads TGCGCCAGCAGCCAAGATGGGTCCCAGGGCAGAGGAAACACCATATATTTT.

The CDR3 spells CASKEGTSTDTQYF. The CDR3 region has the DNA TGTGCCAGCAAGGAGGGGACTAGCACAGATACGCAGTATTTT. This chain connects TRBV28 to TRBJ2-3, with a weak D call TRBD2 (6 bases). V was clipped by 7 bases and J by 0 bases, with 11 bases between them. The CDR3 loop spans 14 amino acids. CDR1 is MDHEN, CDR2 SYDVKM, per germline.

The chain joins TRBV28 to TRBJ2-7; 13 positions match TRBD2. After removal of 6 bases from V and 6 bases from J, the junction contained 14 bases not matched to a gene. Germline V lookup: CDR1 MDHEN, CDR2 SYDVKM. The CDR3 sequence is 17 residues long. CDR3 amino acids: CASSPTPRTSGRSEQYF. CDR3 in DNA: TGTGCCAGCAGCCCTACCCCCCGGACTAGCGGGAGATCCGAGCAGTACTTC. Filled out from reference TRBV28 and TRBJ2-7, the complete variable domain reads DVKVTQSSRYLVKRTGEKVFLECVQDMDHENMFWYRQDPGLGLRLIYFSYDVKMKEKGDIPEGYSVSREKKERFSLILESASTNQTSMYLCASSPTPRTSGRSEQYFGPGTRLTVT.

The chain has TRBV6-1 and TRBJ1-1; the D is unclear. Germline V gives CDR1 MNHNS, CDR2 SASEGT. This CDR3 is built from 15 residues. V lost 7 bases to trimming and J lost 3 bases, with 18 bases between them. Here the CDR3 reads CASNDGDKRDTEAFF. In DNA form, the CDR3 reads TGTGCCAGCAACGACGGGGATAAGAGGGACACTGAAGCTTTCTTT.

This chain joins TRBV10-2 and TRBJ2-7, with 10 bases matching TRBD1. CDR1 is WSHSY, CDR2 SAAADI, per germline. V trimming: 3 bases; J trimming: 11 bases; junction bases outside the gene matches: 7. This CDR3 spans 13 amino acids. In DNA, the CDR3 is TGCGCCAGCAGTGAAAGCGAAGGGACAGGGGAGTACTTC. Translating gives CASSESEGTGEYF.

DNA of the CDR3: TGTGCCAGCAGCAGATTGGGGGGCGTCGACTACTACAATGAGCAGTTCTTC. Translated: CASSRLGGVDYYNEQFF. The J gene is TRBJ2-1, the V gene TRBV11-3; either TRBD1 or TRBD2 may supply D (6 bases each). Deletions cut 5 bases from V and 3 bases from J, with 20 bases between. The V gene's germline CDR1 is SGHNT and CDR2 YENEEA. This CDR3 spans 17 amino acids.

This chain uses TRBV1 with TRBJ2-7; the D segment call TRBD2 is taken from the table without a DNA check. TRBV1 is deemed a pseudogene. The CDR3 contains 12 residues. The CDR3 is CTSSQDYYEQYF. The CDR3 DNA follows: TGCACCAGCAGCCAAGATTACTACGAGCAGTACTTC.

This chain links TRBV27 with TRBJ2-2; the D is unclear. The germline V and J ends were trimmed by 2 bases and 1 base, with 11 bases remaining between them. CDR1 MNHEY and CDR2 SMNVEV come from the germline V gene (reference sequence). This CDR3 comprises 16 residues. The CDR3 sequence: CASSLGAPRNTGELFF. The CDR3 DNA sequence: TGTGCCAGCAGTTTAGGTGCGCCGAGGAACACCGGGGAGCTGTTTTTT.

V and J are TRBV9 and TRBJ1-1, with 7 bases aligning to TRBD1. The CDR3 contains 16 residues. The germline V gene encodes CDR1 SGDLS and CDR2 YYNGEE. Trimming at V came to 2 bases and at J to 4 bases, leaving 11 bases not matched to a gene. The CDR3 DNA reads TGTGCCAGCAGCGTTGTTCGGCGACAGGGAGGCACTGAAGCTTTCTTT. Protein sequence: CASSVVRRQGGTEAFF.

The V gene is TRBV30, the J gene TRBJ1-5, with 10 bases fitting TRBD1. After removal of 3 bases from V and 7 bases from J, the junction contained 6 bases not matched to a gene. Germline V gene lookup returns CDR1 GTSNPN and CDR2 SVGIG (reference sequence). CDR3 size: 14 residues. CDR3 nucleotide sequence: TGTGCCTGGAGGGGGACAGGGGATTTACAGCCCCAGCATTTT. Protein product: CAWRGTGDLQPQHF.